A selection of T cell receptor beta chains follows, all from one sample in a study of cytotoxic CD8 clonotypes in ibrutinib-treated CLL. Profiling relied on immunoSEQ multiplex PCR, and the TCRdb table lists in-frame clones only, not all of them. The sample lists around 200,000 clones, 60% to 80% occurring once. Sequenced here: PBMCs, sampled after 12 months of ibrutinib treatment. Receptor source: a human donor with chronic lymphocytic leukemia. The CDR3 runs from the conserved cysteine through the conserved F or W. Fields, in order: V gene, clone size, CDR3 protein. Clone size is shown for a subset of rows, as once, few, many or a class of expanded clone.

TRBV30 | - | CAWSSPPQGATEAFF
TRBV7-7 | - | CASSPLGLAGKETQYF
TRBV13 | - | CASSFSRYQPQHF
TRBV2 | - | CASRAGGAETQYF
TRBV18 | few | CASSPQDTSGSNEQFF
TRBV7-9 | few | CASSSGDGYTF
TRBV18 | - | CASSPDRDSPLHF
TRBV5-1 | - | CASSLPAGTTNEKLFF
TRBV10-1 | - | CASSTQDKCYGYTF
TRBV18 | - | CASSFDRGNQPQHF
TRBV11-2 | few | CASSPVSRRLYEQYF
TRBV6-1 | few | CATRQDTDTQYF
TRBV27 | - | CASSLMGAGSQDTQYF
TRBV9 | - | CASSDDRGRALNYGYTF
TRBV2 | - | CASRDLDEKLFF
TRBV28 | few | CASTPQGAKGSYNEQFF
TRBV28 | - | CASSSRTGLSYEQYF
TRBV2 | - | CASSLEDYEQYF
TRBV28 | - | CASSRGSTGFF
TRBV7-3 | - | CASSLTPGDAGYTF
TRBV23-1 | - | CASSHTVGSSYNSPLHF
TRBV5-6 | - | CASSWGQGSEQYF
TRBV11-2 | - | CASSLDRHSSYEQYF
TRBV28 | - | CASSYRGRQPQHF
TRBV10-3 | - | CAISGFTGGSEKLFF
TRBV7-2 | - | CASSWNPSGRGEQYF
TRBV11-2 | - | CASSLAGGGNTIYF
TRBV7-8 | - | CASSLGQPHAGYTF
TRBV4-1 | - | CASSLSPRGSETQYF
TRBV9 | - | CASSVDPTVQETQYF
TRBV9 | few | CASRSTGTLNSPLHF
TRBV30 | - | CAWIIGHTEAFF
TRBV2 | - | CASIYQQLRDNEQFF
TRBV29-1 | - | CSVMRATGTGELFF
TRBV7-3 | - | CASSLDGRNNSPLHF
TRBV7-3 | few | CASSPGLPQEQFF
TRBV19 | - | CASTRTGGYTGYTF
TRBV7-3 | - | CASSAHRGGTEAFF
TRBV19 | few | CASSVLAGRTGETQYF